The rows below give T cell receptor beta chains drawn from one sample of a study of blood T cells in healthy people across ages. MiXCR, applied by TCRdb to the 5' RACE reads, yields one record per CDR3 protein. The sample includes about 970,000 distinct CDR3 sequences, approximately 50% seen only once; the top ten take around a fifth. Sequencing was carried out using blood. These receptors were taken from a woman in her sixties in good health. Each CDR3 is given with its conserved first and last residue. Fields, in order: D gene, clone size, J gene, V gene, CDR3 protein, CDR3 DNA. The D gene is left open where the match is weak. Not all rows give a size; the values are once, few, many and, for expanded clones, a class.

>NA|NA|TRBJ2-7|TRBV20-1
CSASLPQGSGEQYF
TGCAGTGCTAGTCTCCCCCAAGGGTCGGGCGAGCAGTACTTC
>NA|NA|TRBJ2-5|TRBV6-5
CASRRLPGPFGETQYF
TGTGCCAGCAGGAGGCTCCCGGGCCCCTTTGGAGAGACCCAGTACTTC
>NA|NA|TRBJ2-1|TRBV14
CASSQRWRGANNEQFF
TGTGCCAGCAGCCAAAGGTGGAGGGGCGCAAACAATGAGCAGTTCTTC
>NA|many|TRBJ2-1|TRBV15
CATSIGYNEQFF
TGTGCCACCAGCATAGGATACAATGAGCAGTTCTTC
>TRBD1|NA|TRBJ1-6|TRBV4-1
CASSLSSGQANSPLHF
TGCGCCAGCAGCCTGTCTTCGGGACAGGCGAATTCACCCCTCCACTTT
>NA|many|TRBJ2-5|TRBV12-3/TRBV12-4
CASSLRRETQYF
TGTGCCAGCAGCCTTCGGAGGGAGACCCAGTACTTC
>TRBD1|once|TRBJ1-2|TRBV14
CASSQIQGALLYGYTF
TGTGCCAGCAGTCAAATACAGGGGGCTCTCCTCTATGGCTACACCTTC
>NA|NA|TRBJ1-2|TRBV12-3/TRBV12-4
CASSSSSGGYTF
TGTGCCAGCAGTTCCTCCTCCGGGGGCTACACCTTC
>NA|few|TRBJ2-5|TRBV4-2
CASNQPQRAETQYF
TGTGCCAGCAACCAGCCACAAAGGGCAGAGACCCAGTACTTC
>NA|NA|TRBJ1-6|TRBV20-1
CSATDRGDSPLHF
TGCAGTGCTACCGACAGAGGCGATTCACCCCTCCACTTT
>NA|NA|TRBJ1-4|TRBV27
CASKAQAGSEKLFF
TGTGCCAGCAAGGCCCAAGCGGGATCTGAAAAACTGTTTTTT
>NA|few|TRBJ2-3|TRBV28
CASSPYRTYSLTDTQYF
TGTGCCAGCAGTCCATACCGGACTTACTCCCTCACAGATACGCAGTATTTT
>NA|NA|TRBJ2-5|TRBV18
CASSPERRETQYF
TGTGCCAGCTCACCAGAGAGGCGAGAGACCCAGTACTTC
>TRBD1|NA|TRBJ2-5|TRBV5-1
CASTRQGRETQYF
TGCGCCAGCACCAGACAGGGAAGGGAGACCCAGTACTTC
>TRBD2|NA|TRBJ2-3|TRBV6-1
CASSERASGISDTQYF
TGTGCCAGCAGTGAACGGGCTAGCGGGATTTCAGATACGCAGTATTTT
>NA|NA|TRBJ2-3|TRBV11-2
CASIGGGTQYF
TGTGCCAGCATCGGTGGGGGTACGCAGTATTTT
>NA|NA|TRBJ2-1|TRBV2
CASSLGALRFF
TGTGCCAGCTCCCTAGGGGCTTTGCGGTTCTTC
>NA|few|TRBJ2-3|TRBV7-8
CASSLVDGPGTDTQYF
TGTGCCAGCAGCTTAGTTGACGGACCCGGCACAGATACGCAGTATTTT
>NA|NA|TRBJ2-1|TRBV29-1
CSVEREGGQKQFF
TGCAGCGTTGAGAGGGAAGGGGGGCAGAAGCAGTTCTTC
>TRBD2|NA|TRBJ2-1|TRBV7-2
CASSPRTSGRWNEQFF
TGTGCCAGCAGCCCCCGGACTAGCGGGAGGTGGAATGAGCAGTTCTTC
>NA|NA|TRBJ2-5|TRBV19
CASSIFGRETQYF
TGTGCCAGTAGTATATTCGGCCGTGAGACCCAGTACTTC
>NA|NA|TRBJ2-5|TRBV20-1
CSARGAETQYF
TGCAGTGCTAGAGGCGCCGAGACCCAGTACTTC
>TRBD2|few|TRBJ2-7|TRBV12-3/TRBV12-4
CASSLASGRSPYEQYF
TGTGCCAGCAGTTTGGCTAGCGGGAGGTCTCCCTACGAGCAGTACTTC
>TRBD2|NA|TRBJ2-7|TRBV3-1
CASSQDLSTSGSLSEQYF
TGTGCCAGCAGCCAAGATTTATCGACTAGCGGGAGTTTGTCCGAGCAGTACTTC
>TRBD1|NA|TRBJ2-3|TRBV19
CATAQGAETDTQYF
TGTGCCACGGCACAGGGGGCTGAAACAGATACGCAGTATTTT
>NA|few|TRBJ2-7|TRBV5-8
CASRPGRPHDEQYF
TGTGCCAGCAGACCGGGACGGCCTCACGACGAGCAGTACTTC
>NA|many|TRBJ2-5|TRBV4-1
CASSQAIGETQYF
TGCGCCAGCAGCCAAGCTATTGGGGAGACCCAGTACTTC
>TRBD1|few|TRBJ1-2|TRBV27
CASSFLSGTGGTNYGYTF
TGTGCCAGCAGTTTCCTTTCCGGGACAGGGGGCACTAACTATGGCTACACCTTC
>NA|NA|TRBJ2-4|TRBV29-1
CSVEDGRGINIQYF
TGCAGCGTTGAAGATGGAAGGGGGATAAACATTCAGTACTTC
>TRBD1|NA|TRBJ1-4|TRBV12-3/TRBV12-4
CASSLARTGGVWIGEKLFF
TGTGCCAGCAGTTTAGCGCGTACAGGGGGCGTGTGGATTGGTGAAAAACTGTTTTTT
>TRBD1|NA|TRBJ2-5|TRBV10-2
CASSITQDRGRETQYF
TGCGCCAGTTCGATTACACAGGACAGGGGGCGAGAGACCCAGTACTTC
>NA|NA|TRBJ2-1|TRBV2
CASRRIADNEQFF
TGTGCCAGCAGGAGGATTGCGGACAATGAGCAGTTCTTC
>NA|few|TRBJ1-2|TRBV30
CAWSLTANYGYTF
TGTGCCTGGAGTCTGACCGCCAACTATGGCTACACCTTC
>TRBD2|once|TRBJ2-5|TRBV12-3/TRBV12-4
CASSRTRGRSGETQYF
TGTGCCAGCAGTCGGACTAGAGGGAGATCTGGGGAGACCCAGTACTTC
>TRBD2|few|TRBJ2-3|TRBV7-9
CASSLVSGSQDTQYF
TGTGCCAGCAGCTTAGTCAGCGGGAGTCAAGATACGCAGTATTTT
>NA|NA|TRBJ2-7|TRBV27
CASSLAGRGTYEQYF
TGTGCCAGCAGTTTAGCGGGGCGCGGTACCTACGAGCAGTACTTC
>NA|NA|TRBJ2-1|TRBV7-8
CASSLLSIGHYNEQFF
TGTGCCAGCAGCTTATTGAGTATCGGCCATTACAATGAGCAGTTCTTC
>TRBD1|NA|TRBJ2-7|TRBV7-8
CASSRTGAGYEQYF
TGTGCCAGCAGTCGGACAGGCGCCGGTTACGAGCAGTACTTC
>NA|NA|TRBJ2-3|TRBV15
CATSGGDTSDTQYF
TGTGCCACCAGCGGGGGGGACACGTCAGATACGCAGTATTTT
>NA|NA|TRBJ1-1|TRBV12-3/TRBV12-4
CASSSLGSTEAFF
TGTGCCAGCAGTTCCCTTGGGAGCACTGAAGCTTTCTTT
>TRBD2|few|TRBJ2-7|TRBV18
CASSPDEREGYEQYF
TGTGCCAGCTCACCAGACGAGCGGGAGGGCTACGAGCAGTACTTC
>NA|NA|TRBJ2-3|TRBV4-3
CASSQEITAGLNTDTQYF
TGCGCCAGCAGCCAAGAGATAACAGCGGGTCTTAACACAGATACGCAGTATTTT